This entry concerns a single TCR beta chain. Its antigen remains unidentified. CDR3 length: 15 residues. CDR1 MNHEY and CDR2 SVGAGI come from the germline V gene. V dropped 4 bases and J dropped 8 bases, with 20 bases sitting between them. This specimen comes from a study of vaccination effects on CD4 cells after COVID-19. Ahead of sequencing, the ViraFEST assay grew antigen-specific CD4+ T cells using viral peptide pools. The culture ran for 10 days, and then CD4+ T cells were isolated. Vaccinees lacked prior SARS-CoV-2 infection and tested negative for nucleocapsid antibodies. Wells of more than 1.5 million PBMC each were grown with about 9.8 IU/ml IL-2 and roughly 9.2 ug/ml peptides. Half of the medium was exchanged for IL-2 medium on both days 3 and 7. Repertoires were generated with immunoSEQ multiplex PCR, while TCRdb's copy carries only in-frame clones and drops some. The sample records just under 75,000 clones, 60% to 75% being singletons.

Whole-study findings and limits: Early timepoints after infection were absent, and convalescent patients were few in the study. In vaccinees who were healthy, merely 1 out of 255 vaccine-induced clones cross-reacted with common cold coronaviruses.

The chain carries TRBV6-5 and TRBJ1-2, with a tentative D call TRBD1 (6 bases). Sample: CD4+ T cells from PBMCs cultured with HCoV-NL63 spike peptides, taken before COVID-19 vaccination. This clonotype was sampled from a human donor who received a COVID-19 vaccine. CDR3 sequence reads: CASSLQGPQSSGYTF. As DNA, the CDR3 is TGTGCCAGCAGTTTACAGGGCCCCCAGTCTAGCGGCTACACCTTC.